Described below is a single TCR beta chain sequence and its context. RNA in amounts of about 0.5 to 1 ug was reverse transcribed with random hexamers. TCRdb re-called the immunoSEQ multiplex PCR reads through MiXCR, storing one row per CDR3 protein. The sample shows some 180,000 distinct CDR3 sequences, around nine tenths of them seen only once. This entry comes from a study of CD8 T cells in Susac syndrome. The CDR3 spans 17 residues. This clonotype was obtained from a human donor with Susac syndrome. The J gene is TRBJ2-1, the V gene TRBV21-1; the table gives TRBD1 as D, unverified against the DNA. TRBV21-1 is reported as a pseudogene. Sequencing was done on a sample of CD4+ T cells from PBMCs. The CDR3 reads CASSNCFRGSSYNEQFF. The CDR3 DNA is TGTGCCAGCAGCAACTGTTTCAGGGGGAGCTCCTACAATGAGCAGTTCTTC.